This TCR beta chain emerged from a study of cytomegalovirus exposure and HLA in healthy donors. The CDR3 is 15 amino acids. Per the germline V gene, CDR1 is MRHNA and CDR2 is SNTAGT. V trimming: 4 bases; J trimming: 7 bases; junction bases outside the gene matches: 7. PCR involved 60 Vbeta and 13 Jbeta primers. The table came from immunoSEQ multiplex PCR; TCRdb's copy has only in-frame clones and leaves some out. The sample consists of about 81,000 clones, about 90% of them appearing once. The chain has TRBV6-4 and TRBJ2-2, with 9 bases matching TRBD1. The sequence derives from a man between 18 and 35 years old in good health and CMV-seronegative. What was sequenced was PBMCs. In DNA form, the CDR3 reads TGTGCCAGCAGTGCTTCGGGACAGGGCATCGGGGAGCTGTTTTTT. Its protein product is CASSASGQGIGELFF.